These 14 T cell receptor beta chains originate from one sample sequenced in a study of blood T cell repertoires in COVID-19. Clones were read by immunoSEQ multiplex PCR, and TCRdb kept only the in-frame ones, dropping some. The sample has under 50,000 clones, over 75% seen once. The sequencing sample was made of peripheral blood. These receptors all stem from a man aged 70-80 years with active COVID-19.

As for this clone: The sample has other DNA sequences that encode this CDR3 too. V usage is TRBV18 and J usage is TRBJ1-1, with D possibly being TRBD1 (6 bases). The CDR3 consists of 14 residues. Germline loops: CDR1 KGHSH, CDR2 LQKENI. Trimming left V 4 bases short and J 1 base short, with 10 bases between. The CDR3 sequence: CASSQDRKNTEAFF. The CDR3 DNA reads as TGTGCCAGCTCACAGGACAGAAAGAACACTGAAGCTTTCTTT.

The chain is built from TRBV7-2 and TRBJ2-2, with 15 bases that match TRBD2. J was trimmed by 7 bases and V by 5 bases; bases with no gene match: 11. This CDR3 spans 18 amino acids. Germline CDR1 SGHTA, CDR2 FQGNSA. DNA for the CDR3: TGTGCCAGCAGCCCCCCCGGGACTAGCGGGGGGCGGGGCGGGGAGCTGTTTTTT. Translation gives CASSPPGTSGGRGGELFF.

J is TRBJ2-5 and V is TRBV11-3; TRBD2 matches at 9 bases. The CDR3 is made up of 16 amino acids. Germline assignment: CDR1 SGHNT and CDR2 YENEEA. V lost 5 bases to trimming and J lost 1 base; unmatched junction nucleotides: 8. The CDR3 DNA follows: TGTGCCAGCAGCACCCGACTAGCGGACCGCCAAGAGACCCAGTACTTC. Translating gives CASSTRLADRQETQYF.

This sequence joins TRBV7-3 and TRBJ2-2; D might be TRBD2 (6 bases). Per the germline V gene, CDR1 is SGHTA and CDR2 is FQGTGA. The V end was cut by 5 bases, the J end by 2 bases, with 12 bases between. The CDR3 sequence is 15 residues long. This chain's CDR3 is CASSPLARNTGELFF. Here the CDR3 DNA reads TGTGCCAGCAGCCCCCTAGCGCGAAACACCGGGGAGCTGTTTTTT.

V is TRBV5-1 and J is TRBJ1-1, with D unresolved. The germline V and J ends were trimmed by 0 bases and 1 base, with 4 bases remaining between them. Germline V gene data show CDR1 as SGHRS and CDR2 as YFSETQ. The CDR3 is made up of 13 amino acids. CDR3 sequence: CASSLGGNTEAFF. The CDR3 region has the DNA TGCGCCAGCAGCTTGGGAGGGAACACTGAAGCTTTCTTT.

In its sample, this clone was seen once. The rearrangement uses TRBV4-3 and TRBJ2-2; 8 nucleotides align to TRBD2. CDR1 is LGHNA, CDR2 YSLEER, per germline. With 0 bases clipped from V and 4 bases from J, the junction kept 7 bases outside the gene matches. The CDR3 length is 17 residues. The CDR3 is CASSQDLAAGVTGELFF. As DNA, the CDR3 is TGCGCCAGCAGCCAAGATCTGGCAGCGGGAGTCACCGGGGAGCTGTTTTTT.

This clone was seen a single time. The chain recombines TRBV4-1 with TRBJ2-7, with a possible D match to TRBD2 (5 bases). In germline, CDR1 is MGHRA, CDR2 YSYEKL. V was clipped by 1 base and J by 2 bases, with 9 bases between them. The length of the CDR3 is 14 residues. CDR3 bases: TGCGCCAGCAGCCAAGTCGGGGTTACCTACGAGCAGTACTTC. Protein sequence: CASSQVGVTYEQYF.

The chain joins TRBV12-3 or TRBV12-4 to TRBJ1-1; no firm D call. Deletions cut 3 bases from V and 2 bases from J, with 4 bases between. This CDR3 has 12 residues. CDR3 DNA: TGTGCCAGCAGTTTCCGTAACACTGAAGCTTTCTTT. Its translation is CASSFRNTEAFF.

The chain uses TRBV18 and TRBJ1-2, with unresolved D. CDR1 and CDR2 from the germline V gene are KGHSH and LQKENI. Trimming pared 6 bases from V and 5 bases from J, leaving 13 bases between. The CDR3 covers 13 residues. This chain's CDR3 is CASSSLEMYGYTF. DNA of the CDR3: TGTGCCAGCTCGTCACTAGAAATGTATGGCTACACCTTC.

This clone turned up a few times. This chain connects TRBV5-1 to TRBJ1-3, with D unresolved. CDR1 and CDR2 from the germline V gene are SGHRS and YFSETQ. V was cut by 4 bases and J by 3 bases, with 11 bases left in between. There are 14 residues in the CDR3. The CDR3 nucleotides are TGCGCCAGCAGCGGAGGGCCTGGTGGAAACACCATATATTTT. As protein: CASSGGPGGNTIYF.

The genes are TRBV28 and TRBJ2-1; the match to TRBD2 covers 9 bases. CDR3 size: 15 residues. Germline lookup yields CDR1 MDHEN and CDR2 SYDVKM. V was pared by 7 bases and J by 3 bases, with 7 bases of the junction left unmatched. CDR3 in DNA: TGTGCCAGCAACACCGGGACTAGCTACTACAATGAGCAGTTCTTC. Its protein is CASNTGTSYYNEQFF.

The chain employs TRBV6-1 and TRBJ2-5; the match to TRBD2 covers 11 bases. Germline CDR1 and CDR2: MNHNS and SASEGT. The CDR3 runs 16 residues. V dropped 1 base and J dropped 0; count of bases not matched to a gene: 1. The CDR3 here is CASSEGTSGYQETQYF. CDR3 DNA sequence: TGTGCCAGCAGTGAAGGGACTAGCGGGTACCAAGAGACCCAGTACTTC.

The table lists this clone with a count of one. The rearrangement uses TRBV27 and TRBJ2-7, with 9 nucleotides matching TRBD2. From germline, CDR1 is MNHEY and CDR2 SMNVEV (reference sequence). Trimming cost V 4 bases and J 9 bases; bases outside gene matches: 1. This CDR3 comprises 11 residues. The CDR3 reads CASSSSGAQYF. In DNA form, the CDR3 reads TGTGCCAGCAGTTCTAGCGGGGCGCAGTACTTC.

This chain connects TRBV5-1 to TRBJ2-2, with D possibly being TRBD1 (6 bases). Looked up from germline, CDR1 is SGHRS and CDR2 is YFSETQ. The CDR3 spans 15 residues. Trimming took 1 base from V and 0 from J, leaving 7 bases between them. The CDR3 is CASSLQGTNTGELFF. The CDR3 DNA reads as TGCGCCAGCAGCTTGCAGGGGACGAACACCGGGGAGCTGTTTTTT.